The 29 T cell receptor beta chains reported below all come from one sample, sequenced in a study of cytomegalovirus exposure and HLA in healthy donors (TCRdb year 2017). The library was produced with the immunoSEQ multiplex PCR assay. The multiplex PCR relied on a mix of 60 forward primers for TCR Vbeta segments and 13 reverse primers for TCR Jbeta segments. As stored in TCRdb, this immuneACCESS dataset retains in-frame rearrangements with V and J assigned. A fraction of the clones does not appear; measured against another copy, unresolved V genes explain less than half of the discrepancy, and the remainder lacks a known reason. The sample table contains 130,000 to 150,000 clones; only one count was recorded for around 78% of them. The ten largest clones take up about 2.2% of the sample. The sequenced sample was PBMCs. All receptors derive from a woman under 30 in good health and CMV-seropositive.

The V and J genes are TRBV11-2 and TRBJ1-1; TRBD1 might be the D (5 bases). Trimming cost V 4 bases and J 4 bases, with 13 bases left between them. Germline lookup yields CDR1 SGHAT and CDR2 FQNNGV. CDR3 length: 14 residues. DNA of the CDR3: TGTGCCAGCAGCTCCCCGACAGCCTTCACTGAAGCTTTCTTT. It codes for CASSSPTAFTEAFF.

V usage is TRBV19 and J usage is TRBJ1-2, with 8 positions matching TRBD1. With V trimmed by 10 bases and J by 4 bases, 8 bases remained unmatched. The CDR3 has 13 residues. CDR1 and CDR2 from the germline V gene are LNHDA and SQIVND (reference sequence). CDR3 nucleotide sequence: TGTGCCACCCAGCGACAGGGGCTCTATGGCTACACCTTC. This translates into CATQRQGLYGYTF.

The chain links TRBV6-5 to TRBJ1-1; tentative D call: TRBD1 (5 bases). Germline V gene lookup returns CDR1 MNHEY and CDR2 SVGAGI. V was trimmed by 1 base and J by 3 bases, leaving 9 bases between them. The CDR3 runs 14 residues. DNA for the CDR3: TGTGCCAGCAGTTACTGGGGGACTGACACTGAAGCTTTCTTT. Translating it yields CASSYWGTDTEAFF.

The chain joins TRBV19 to TRBJ2-5, with D possibly TRBD2 on 7 matching bases. The CDR3 spans 15 residues. With 5 bases removed from V and 2 bases from J, the gap between germline ends came to 15 bases. Germline CDR1 LNHDA, CDR2 SQIVND (reference sequence). CDR3 protein: CASSRGGGGQETQYF. DNA of the CDR3: TGTGCCAGTAGTCGCGGGGGAGGGGGTCAAGAGACCCAGTACTTC.

The chain carries TRBV6-5 and TRBJ2-7, with a possible D match to TRBD1 (6 bases). Trimming cost V 0 bases and J 9 bases, with 12 bases left between them. The CDR3 spans 13 residues. The germline gives CDR1 MNHEY, CDR2 SVGAGI. CDR3 sequence: CASSYSRLRGQYF. CDR3 DNA: TGTGCCAGCAGTTACTCTAGGCTCAGGGGGCAGTACTTC.

This chain joins TRBV6-5 and TRBJ1-6; 7 bases align to TRBD1. V was pared by 5 bases and J by 10 bases, with 8 bases of the junction left unmatched. The CDR3 is 14 amino acids. Germline-derived CDR1 and CDR2 are MNHEY and SVGAGI. This CDR3 is CASSVRGRGSPLHF. CDR3 in DNA: TGTGCCAGCAGTGTTAGGGGGCGAGGCTCACCCCTCCACTTT.

J is TRBJ1-1 and V is TRBV7-2, with 7 positions matching TRBD1. V lost 4 bases, J lost 1 base, and 15 bases stayed unmatched. The CDR3 is 18 amino acids. The germline gives CDR1 SGHTA, CDR2 FQGNSA. CDR3 region: CASSSPRQGRGENTEAFF. The CDR3 coding sequence is TGTGCCAGCAGCTCGCCCCGACAGGGAAGGGGCGAGAACACTGAAGCTTTCTTT. Drawing the rest from reference TRBV7-2 and TRBJ1-1, the complete variable domain is GAGVSQSPSNKVTEKGKDVELRCDPISGHTALYWYRQSLGQGLEFLIYFQGNSAPDKSGLPSDRFSAERTGGSVSTLTIQRTQQEDSAVYLCASSSPRQGRGENTEAFFGQGTRLTVV.

This clone turned up a few times. The V gene is TRBV5-4, the J gene TRBJ1-1; 10 bases match TRBD1. The CDR3 is made up of 14 amino acids. Germline V lookup: CDR1 SGHNT, CDR2 YYREEE (reference sequence). The J segment lost 5 bases and the V segment lost 5 bases, leaving 6 bases of the junction unmatched. The CDR3 here is CASRRQGAATEAFF. Written as DNA, the CDR3 is TGTGCCAGCAGACGACAGGGGGCAGCTACTGAAGCTTTCTTT.

V gene TRBV11-2 combines with J gene TRBJ1-6, with D hard to call. Germline V gene lookup returns CDR1 SGHAT and CDR2 FQNNGV. This CDR3 has 13 amino acids. Trimming cost V 5 bases and J 7 bases, with 9 bases left between them. The CDR3 sequence: CASSRGSNSPLHF. The CDR3 bases are TGTGCCAGCAGCCGGGGATCCAATTCACCCCTCCACTTT.

V and J are TRBV19 and TRBJ1-2; maybe TRBD1 (5 bases). The CDR3 consists of 15 residues. Germline V gives CDR1 LNHDA, CDR2 SQIVND (reference sequence). The ends were cut back, 3 bases at V and 4 bases at J, with 15 bases in the middle. CDR3 nucleotides: TGTGCCAGTAGTATGGAAGGCAGGGTGCCCTATGGCTACACCTTC. Amino acid sequence: CASSMEGRVPYGYTF.

V is TRBV2 and J is TRBJ2-2, with 11 bases aligning to TRBD2. Unmatched junction bases numbered 4, after V lost 7 bases and J lost 3 bases. CDR1 SNHLY and CDR2 FYNNEI come from the germline V gene. This CDR3 is 15 amino acids long. The CDR3 DNA reads as TGTGCCAGCATGGCTAGCGGGGGGTACACCGGGGAGCTGTTTTTT. Its translation: CASMASGGYTGELFF.

V usage is TRBV9 and J usage is TRBJ1-1; perhaps TRBD1 as D (5 bases). Germline-derived CDR1 and CDR2 are SGDLS and YYNGEE. This CDR3 has 14 residues. V was cut by 2 bases and J by 4 bases, with 12 bases left in between. CDR3 loop: CASSVGLGVTEAFF. The CDR3 DNA is TGTGCCAGCAGCGTGGGTTTAGGGGTCACTGAAGCTTTCTTT.

The chain links TRBV9 to TRBJ2-7; TRBD1 aligns across 9 bases. The CDR3 consists of 15 residues. Per the germline V gene, CDR1 is SGDLS and CDR2 is YYNGEE. V shed 0 bases, J shed 7 bases, and the junction held 8 bases outside the gene matches. The CDR3 DNA is TGTGCCAGCAGCGTAGTACCACAGGGGGCGAGTGAGCAGTACTTC. Encoded protein: CASSVVPQGASEQYF.

The V and J genes are TRBV9 and TRBJ2-5; a weak D match, TRBD2 (7 bases). V dropped 0 bases and J dropped 1 base, with 13 bases sitting between them. CDR1 SGDLS and CDR2 YYNGEE come from the germline V gene. CDR3 length: 16 residues. The CDR3 loop reads CASSVDMRGPQETQYF. The CDR3 DNA follows: TGTGCCAGCAGCGTAGATATGCGGGGGCCCCAAGAGACCCAGTACTTC.

The V and J genes are TRBV5-1 and TRBJ2-4, with 12 bases aligning to TRBD2. Germline CDR1 SGHRS, CDR2 YFSETQ. This CDR3 is built from 19 residues. V was pared by 0 bases and J by 6 bases, with 13 bases of the junction left unmatched. The CDR3 spells CASSLVPSSGGASLNIQYF. In nucleotides, the CDR3 is TGCGCCAGCAGCTTGGTCCCTTCTAGCGGGGGGGCCTCCCTAAACATTCAGTACTTC.

The chain is built from TRBV21-1 and TRBJ2-2; the D call TRBD2 from the table was never checked on the DNA. TRBV21-1 is shown as a pseudogene. The CDR3 sequence is 15 residues long. The CDR3 protein is CASSLQGGNTGELFF. The CDR3 nucleotides are TGTGCCAGCAGTTTGCAGGGAGGGAACACCGGGGAGCTGTTTTTT.

The chain links TRBV4-2 to TRBJ1-2; D not certain. Germline V gene sequence: CDR1 LGHNA, CDR2 YNFKEQ. V gave up 4 bases and J gave up 3 bases, with 12 bases separating them. The CDR3 sequence is 14 residues long. The DNA of the CDR3 is TGTGCCAGCAGCCCCCCGGGGAATTACTATGGCTACACCTTC. Translating it yields CASSPPGNYYGYTF.

The genes are TRBV6-6 and TRBJ1-5, with 9 bases that match TRBD1. The CDR3 has 15 amino acids. The germline V gene has CDR1 MNHNY and CDR2 SVGAGI (reference sequence). The ends lost 2 bases at V and 7 bases at J; junction bases unmatched: 6. The CDR3, as DNA: TGTGCCAGCAGTTACGGGGACAGGGCCAACCAGCCCCAGCATTTT. Translating it yields CASSYGDRANQPQHF.

The V and J genes are TRBV10-2 and TRBJ1-1, with D maybe TRBD1 (6 bases). The germline V gene has CDR1 WSHSY and CDR2 SAAADI. The CDR3 contains 15 residues. Trimming shortened V by 6 bases and J by 1 base, and 15 bases separated the two germline ends. The CDR3 loop reads CASRKPGTQNTEAFF. Here the CDR3 DNA reads TGCGCCAGCAGAAAACCCGGGACACAGAACACTGAAGCTTTCTTT.

V is TRBV6-5 and J is TRBJ1-1; D uncertain. The germline V gene has CDR1 MNHEY and CDR2 SVGAGI. This CDR3 is 13 amino acids long. V was shortened by 7 bases and J by 1 base, with 10 bases between the two germline ends. This CDR3 reads CASNLKTNTEAFF. The CDR3 nucleotides are TGTGCCAGCAACCTAAAAACGAACACTGAAGCTTTCTTT.

This CDR3 reads CASSPKGMNTEAFF. As DNA, the CDR3 is TGTGCCAGCAGCCCGAAGGGGATGAACACTGAAGCTTTCTTT. The chain employs TRBV27 and TRBJ1-1, with D tentatively TRBD1 (5 bases). CDR3 size: 14 residues. Trimming shortened V by 6 bases and J by 0 bases, and 11 bases separated the two germline ends. Germline V gene data show CDR1 as MNHEY and CDR2 as SMNVEV (reference sequence).

The chain links TRBV19 to TRBJ1-2, with 9 bases lining up with TRBD1. Trimming cost V 4 bases and J 1 base; bases outside gene matches: 4. The germline gives CDR1 LNHDA, CDR2 SQIVND (reference sequence). The CDR3 is made up of 15 amino acids. CDR3 nucleotides: TGTGCCAGTAGTACTCGGGACAGGGTTAACTATGGCTACACCTTC. As protein: CASSTRDRVNYGYTF.

This clone came up once. V gene TRBV5-1 combines with J gene TRBJ1-5; the D is unclear. This CDR3 is built from 15 residues. Germline CDR1 is SGHRS and CDR2 is YFSETQ. Deletions cut 4 bases from V and 4 bases from J, with 15 bases between. This CDR3 is CASSPSGSSNQPQHF. CDR3 nucleotide sequence: TGCGCCAGCAGCCCGTCAGGATCCTCAAATCAGCCCCAGCATTTT.

In this sample, this clone turned up a few times. This chain joins TRBV19 and TRBJ2-1; D may be TRBD2 (7 bases). The CDR3 is 17 residues long. Germline V gene lookup returns CDR1 LNHDA and CDR2 SQIVND (reference sequence). The V end lost 3 bases, the J end lost 1 base, and 16 bases lay between the germline ends. CDR3 sequence: CASSMGSGGPSYNEQFF. The CDR3 DNA reads as TGTGCCAGTAGTATGGGGTCGGGGGGCCCGTCCTACAATGAGCAGTTCTTC.

The chain combines TRBV15 with TRBJ1-1; maybe TRBD1 (6 bases). From germline, CDR1 is LNHNV and CDR2 YYDKDF (reference sequence). This CDR3 has 15 residues. Trimming took off 3 bases at V and 7 bases at J, with 18 bases between the two ends. CDR3 nucleotides: TGTGCCACCAGCAGCACAGGGTATAGGACCGATGAAGCTTTCTTT. This gives the protein CATSSTGYRTDEAFF.

V gene TRBV7-4 combines with J gene TRBJ2-7; 7 bases agree with TRBD2. V lost 3 bases, J lost 5 bases, and 16 bases stayed unmatched. CDR1 is SGHVT, CDR2 SQSDAQ, per germline. The CDR3 extends over 17 amino acids. The CDR3: CASSFMRSVGGFHEQYF. CDR3 DNA: TGTGCCAGCAGCTTTATGAGGTCGGTCGGGGGGTTCCACGAGCAGTACTTC.

This clone appeared a few times. This chain uses TRBV6-5 with TRBJ2-2; 8 bases match TRBD1. This CDR3 comprises 14 residues. Trimming took 6 bases from V and 5 from J; bases not matched to a gene: 5. Germline loops: CDR1 MNHEY, CDR2 SVGAGI. DNA of the CDR3: TGTGCCAGCAGGGACACAGGGGGGACCGGGGAGCTGTTTTTT. Its translation is CASRDTGGTGELFF.

DNA for the CDR3: TGTGCCAGCAGTTTTACCCCATCTACTAACTATGGCTACACCTTC. It specifies CASSFTPSTNYGYTF. The rearrangement links TRBV27 to TRBJ1-2; D gene unclear. CDR1 is MNHEY and CDR2 is SMNVEV in the germline V gene (reference sequence). CDR3 size: 15 residues. V lost 3 bases and J lost 0, with 11 bases in between.

The CDR3 is CASSLGNAELNSPLHF. CDR3 DNA sequence: TGTGCCAGCAGCTTGGGTAACGCGGAACTAAATTCACCCCTCCACTTT. The chain links TRBV5-4 to TRBJ1-6; D is undetermined. This CDR3 region has 16 residues. Per germline, CDR1 SGHNT and CDR2 YYREEE (reference sequence). Trimming took off 0 bases at V and 7 bases at J, with 14 bases between the two ends.